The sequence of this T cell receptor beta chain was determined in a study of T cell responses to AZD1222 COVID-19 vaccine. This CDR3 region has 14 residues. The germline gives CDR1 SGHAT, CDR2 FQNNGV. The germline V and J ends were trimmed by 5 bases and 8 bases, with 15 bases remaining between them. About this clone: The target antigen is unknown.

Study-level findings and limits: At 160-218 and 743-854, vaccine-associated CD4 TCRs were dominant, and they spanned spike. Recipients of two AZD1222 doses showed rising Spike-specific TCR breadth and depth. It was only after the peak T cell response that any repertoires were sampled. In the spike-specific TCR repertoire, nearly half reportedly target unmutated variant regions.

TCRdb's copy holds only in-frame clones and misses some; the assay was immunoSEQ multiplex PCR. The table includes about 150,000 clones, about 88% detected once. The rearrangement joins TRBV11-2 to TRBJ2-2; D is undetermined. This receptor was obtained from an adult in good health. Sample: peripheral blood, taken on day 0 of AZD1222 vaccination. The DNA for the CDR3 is TGTGCCAGCAGCCCCCTCTCGGTGGTAGGGGAGCTGTTTTTT. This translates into CASSPLSVVGELFF.